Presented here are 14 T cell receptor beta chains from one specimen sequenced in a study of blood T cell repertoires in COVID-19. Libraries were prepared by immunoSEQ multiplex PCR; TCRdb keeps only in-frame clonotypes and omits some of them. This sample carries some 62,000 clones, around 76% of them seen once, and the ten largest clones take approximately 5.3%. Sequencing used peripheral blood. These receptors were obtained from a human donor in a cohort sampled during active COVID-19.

CDR3 nucleotides: TGTGCCAGCAGCCCGAGTCCAGGGGGCAGTCCCTACGAGCAGTACTTC. It specifies CASSPSPGGSPYEQYF. The J gene is TRBJ2-7, the V gene TRBV11-2, with 8 nucleotides matching TRBD1. The CDR3 covers 16 residues. The V and J ends lost 5 bases and 2 bases, in that order; junction bases with no gene match: 11. Germline-derived CDR1 and CDR2 are SGHAT and FQNNGV.

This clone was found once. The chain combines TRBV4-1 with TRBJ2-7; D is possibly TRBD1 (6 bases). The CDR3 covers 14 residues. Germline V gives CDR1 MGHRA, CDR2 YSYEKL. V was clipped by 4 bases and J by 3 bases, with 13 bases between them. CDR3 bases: TGCGCCAGCAGCCCGACAGGCCGCAACTACGAGCAGTACTTC. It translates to CASSPTGRNYEQYF.

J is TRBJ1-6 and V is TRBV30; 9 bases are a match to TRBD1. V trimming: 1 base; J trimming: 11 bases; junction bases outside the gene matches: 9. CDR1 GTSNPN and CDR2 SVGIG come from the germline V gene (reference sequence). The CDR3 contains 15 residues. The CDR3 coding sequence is TGTGCCTGGAGTGGCTCCGGGACAGGGTTGACACCCCTCCACTTT. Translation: CAWSGSGTGLTPLHF.

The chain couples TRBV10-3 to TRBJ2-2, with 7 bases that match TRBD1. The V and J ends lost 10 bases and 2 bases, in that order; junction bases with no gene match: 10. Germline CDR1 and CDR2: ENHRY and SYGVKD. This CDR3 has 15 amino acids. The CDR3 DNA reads TGTGCCACCTCAGGACAGGAACTAAACACCGGGGAGCTGTTTTTT. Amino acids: CATSGQELNTGELFF.

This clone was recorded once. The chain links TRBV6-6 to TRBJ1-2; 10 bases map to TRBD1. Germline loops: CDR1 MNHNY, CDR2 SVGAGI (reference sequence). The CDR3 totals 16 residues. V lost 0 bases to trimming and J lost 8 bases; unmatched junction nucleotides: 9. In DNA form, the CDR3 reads TGTGCCAGCAGTTACTCGAGACAGGGGGCCGATTCGGGCTACACCTTC. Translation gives CASSYSRQGADSGYTF.

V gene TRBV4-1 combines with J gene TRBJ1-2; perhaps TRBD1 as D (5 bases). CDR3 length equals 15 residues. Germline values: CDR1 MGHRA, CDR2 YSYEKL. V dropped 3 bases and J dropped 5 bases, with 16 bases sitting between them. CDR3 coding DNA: TGCGCCAGCAGCCAGGAACAGGCGGTAGTTTATGGCTACACCTTC. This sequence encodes CASSQEQAVVYGYTF.

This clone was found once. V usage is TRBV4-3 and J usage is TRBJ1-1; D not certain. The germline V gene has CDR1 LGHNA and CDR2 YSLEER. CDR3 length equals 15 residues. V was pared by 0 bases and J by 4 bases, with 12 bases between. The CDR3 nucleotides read TGCGCCAGCAGCCAAGAACATAGCAGTTCCACTGAAGCTTTCTTT. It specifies CASSQEHSSSTEAFF.

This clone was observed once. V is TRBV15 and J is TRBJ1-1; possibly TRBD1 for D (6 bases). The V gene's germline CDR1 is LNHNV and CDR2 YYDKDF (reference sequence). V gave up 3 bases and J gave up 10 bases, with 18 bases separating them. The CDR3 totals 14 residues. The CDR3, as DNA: TGTGCCACCAGCAGTCGGGCAGCCCAAGGGGGAGCTTTCTTT. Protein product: CATSSRAAQGGAFF.

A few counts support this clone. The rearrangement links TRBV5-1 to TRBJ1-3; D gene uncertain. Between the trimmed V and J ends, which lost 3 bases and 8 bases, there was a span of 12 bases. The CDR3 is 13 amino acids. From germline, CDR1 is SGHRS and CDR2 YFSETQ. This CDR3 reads CASSSDGGDTIYF. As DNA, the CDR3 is TGCGCCAGCAGCTCTGACGGCGGGGACACCATATATTTT. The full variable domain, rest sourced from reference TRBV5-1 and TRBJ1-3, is KAGVTQTPRYLIKTRGQQVTLSCSPISGHRSVSWYQQTPGQGLQFLFEYFSETQRNKGNFPGRFSGRQFSNSRSEMNVSTLELGDSALYLCASSSDGGDTIYFGEGSWLTVV.

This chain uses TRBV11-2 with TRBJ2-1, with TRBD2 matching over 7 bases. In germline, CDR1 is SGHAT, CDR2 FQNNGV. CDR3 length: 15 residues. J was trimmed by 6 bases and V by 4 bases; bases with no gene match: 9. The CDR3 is CASSSGGLEANEQFF. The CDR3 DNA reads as TGTGCCAGCAGCTCCGGGGGGTTGGAGGCCAATGAGCAGTTCTTC.

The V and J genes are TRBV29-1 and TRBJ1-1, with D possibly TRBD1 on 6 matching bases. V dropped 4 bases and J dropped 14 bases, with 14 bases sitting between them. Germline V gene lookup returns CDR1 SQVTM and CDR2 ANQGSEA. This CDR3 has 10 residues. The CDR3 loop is CSVVGGGYFF. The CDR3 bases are TGCAGCGTTGTAGGTGGGGGCTACTTCTTT.

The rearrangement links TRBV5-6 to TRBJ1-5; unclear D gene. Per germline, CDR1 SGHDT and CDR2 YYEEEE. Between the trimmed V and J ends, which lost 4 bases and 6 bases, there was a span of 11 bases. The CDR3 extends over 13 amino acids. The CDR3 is CASSLRGTQPQHF. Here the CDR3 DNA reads TGTGCCAGCAGCCTGCGGGGAACTCAGCCCCAGCATTTT.

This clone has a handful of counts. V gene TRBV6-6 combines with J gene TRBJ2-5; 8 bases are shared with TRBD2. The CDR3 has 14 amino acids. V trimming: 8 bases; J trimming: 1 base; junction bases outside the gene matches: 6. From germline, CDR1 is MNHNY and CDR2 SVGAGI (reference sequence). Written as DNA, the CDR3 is TGTGCCAGCGCAAGCGGGGGCCCCCAAGAGACCCAGTACTTC. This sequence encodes CASASGGPQETQYF.

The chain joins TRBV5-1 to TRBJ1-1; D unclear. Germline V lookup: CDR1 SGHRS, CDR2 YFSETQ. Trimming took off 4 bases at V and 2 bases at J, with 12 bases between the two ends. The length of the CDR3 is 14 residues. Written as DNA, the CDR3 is TGCGCCAGCAGCCCGGGGTTGGCTAACACTGAAGCTTTCTTT. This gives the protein CASSPGLANTEAFF.